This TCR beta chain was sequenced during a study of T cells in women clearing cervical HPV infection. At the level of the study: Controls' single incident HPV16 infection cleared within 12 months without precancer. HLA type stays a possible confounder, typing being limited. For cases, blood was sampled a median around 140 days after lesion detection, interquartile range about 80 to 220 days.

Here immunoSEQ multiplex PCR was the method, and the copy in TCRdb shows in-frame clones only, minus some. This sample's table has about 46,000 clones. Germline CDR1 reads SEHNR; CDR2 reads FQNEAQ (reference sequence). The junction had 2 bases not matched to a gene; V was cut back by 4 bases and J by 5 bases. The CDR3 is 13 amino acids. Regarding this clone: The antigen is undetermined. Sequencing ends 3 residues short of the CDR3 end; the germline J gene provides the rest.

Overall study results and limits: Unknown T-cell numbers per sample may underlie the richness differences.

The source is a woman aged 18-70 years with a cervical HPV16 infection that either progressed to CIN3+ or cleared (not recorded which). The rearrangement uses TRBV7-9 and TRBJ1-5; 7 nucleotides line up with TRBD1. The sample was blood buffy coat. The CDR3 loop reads CASSWTGDQPQHF. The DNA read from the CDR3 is TGTGCCAGCAGCTGGACAGGTGATCAGCCC. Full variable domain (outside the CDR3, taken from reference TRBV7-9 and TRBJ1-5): DTGVSQNPRHKITKRGQNVTFRCDPISEHNRLYWYRQTLGQGPEFLTYFQNEAQLEKSRLLSDRFSAERPKGSFSTLEIQRTEQGDSAMYLCASSWTGDQPQHFGDGTRLSIL.